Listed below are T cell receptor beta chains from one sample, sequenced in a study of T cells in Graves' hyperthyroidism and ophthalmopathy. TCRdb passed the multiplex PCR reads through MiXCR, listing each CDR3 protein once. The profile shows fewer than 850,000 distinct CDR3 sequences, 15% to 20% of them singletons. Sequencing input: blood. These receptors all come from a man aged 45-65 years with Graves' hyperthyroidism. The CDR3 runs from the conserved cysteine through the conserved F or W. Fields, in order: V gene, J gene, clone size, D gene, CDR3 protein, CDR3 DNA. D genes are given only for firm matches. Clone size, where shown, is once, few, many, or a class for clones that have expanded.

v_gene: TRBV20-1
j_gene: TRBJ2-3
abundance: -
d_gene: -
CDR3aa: CSAREDLRGTDTQYF
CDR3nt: TGCAGTGCTAGAGAAGACCTACGGGGCACAGATACGCAGTATTTT

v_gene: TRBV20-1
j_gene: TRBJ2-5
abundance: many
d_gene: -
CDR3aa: CSANRGGETQYF
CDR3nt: TGCAGTGCCAATAGGGGAGGAGAGACCCAGTACTTC

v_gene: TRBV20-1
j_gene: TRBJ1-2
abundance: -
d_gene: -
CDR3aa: CSAPRAKTNYGYTF
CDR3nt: TGCAGTGCCCCTAGAGCTAAGACTAACTATGGCTACACCTTC

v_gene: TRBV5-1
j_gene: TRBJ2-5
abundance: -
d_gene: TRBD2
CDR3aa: CANDRVAGSYPQETQYF
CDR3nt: TGCGCCAACGATCGGGTAGCGGGCTCCTACCCCCAAGAGACCCAGTACTTC

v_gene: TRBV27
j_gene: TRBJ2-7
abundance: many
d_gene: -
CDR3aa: CASTPSPPGPYEQYF
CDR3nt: TGTGCCAGCACCCCCTCCCCCCCTGGTCCCTACGAGCAGTACTTC

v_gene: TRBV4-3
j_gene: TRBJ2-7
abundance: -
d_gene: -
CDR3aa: CASSQRFVSSTEQYF
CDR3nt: TGCGCCAGCAGCCAAAGGTTCGTATCATCCACCGAGCAGTACTTC

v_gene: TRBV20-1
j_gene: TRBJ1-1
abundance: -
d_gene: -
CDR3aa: CSAFEAFF
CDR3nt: TGCAGTGCTTTCGAAGCTTTCTTT

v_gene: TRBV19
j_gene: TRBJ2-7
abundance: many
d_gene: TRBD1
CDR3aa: CASSDYRGRNEQYF
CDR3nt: TGTGCCAGTAGTGATTACAGGGGGCGGAACGAGCAGTACTTC

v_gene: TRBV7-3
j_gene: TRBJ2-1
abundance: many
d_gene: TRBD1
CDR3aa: CASSLYEGASYNEQFF
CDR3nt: TGTGCCAGCAGCTTATACGAGGGGGCGAGCTACAATGAGCAGTTCTTC

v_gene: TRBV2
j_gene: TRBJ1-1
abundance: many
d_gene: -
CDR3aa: CASSRQALMNTEAFF
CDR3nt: TGTGCCAGCTCGAGACAGGCCCTCATGAACACTGAAGCTTTCTTT

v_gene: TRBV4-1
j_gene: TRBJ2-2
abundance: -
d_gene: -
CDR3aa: CASSQRQVSNTGELFF
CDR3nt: TGCGCCAGCAGCCAAAGACAGGTATCGAACACCGGGGAGCTGTTTTTT

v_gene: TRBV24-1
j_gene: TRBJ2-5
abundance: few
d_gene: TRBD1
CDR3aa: CATSDSADRALETQYF
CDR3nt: TGTGCCACCAGTGACTCGGCCGACAGGGCTTTGGAGACCCAGTACTTC

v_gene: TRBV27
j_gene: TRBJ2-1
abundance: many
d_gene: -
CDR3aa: CASSLRGRGQFF
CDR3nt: TGTGCCAGCAGTTTAAGGGGCAGGGGACAGTTCTTC

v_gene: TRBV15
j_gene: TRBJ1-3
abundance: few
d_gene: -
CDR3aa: CATSRGKINTIYF
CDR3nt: TGTGCCACCAGCAGAGGGAAAATAAACACCATATATTTT

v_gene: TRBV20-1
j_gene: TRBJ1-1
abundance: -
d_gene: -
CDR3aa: CSARQGRANTEAFF
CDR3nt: TGCAGTGCTAGACAGGGGAGAGCGAACACTGAAGCTTTCTTT

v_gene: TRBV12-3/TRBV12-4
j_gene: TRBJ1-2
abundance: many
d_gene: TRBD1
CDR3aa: CASIRVPGQGDGYTF
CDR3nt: TGTGCCAGCATTAGAGTCCCGGGACAGGGCGACGGCTACACCTTC

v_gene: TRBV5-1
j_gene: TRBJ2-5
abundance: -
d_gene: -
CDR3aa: CASSSEGQETQYF
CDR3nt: TGCGCCAGCAGCTCGGAGGGACAAGAGACCCAGTACTTC

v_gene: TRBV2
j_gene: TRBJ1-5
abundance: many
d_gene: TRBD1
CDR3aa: CASSVGTGTSQPQHF
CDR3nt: TGTGCCAGCAGTGTTGGGACAGGGACGAGCCAGCCCCAGCATTTT

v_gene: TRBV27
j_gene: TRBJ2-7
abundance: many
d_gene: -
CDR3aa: CASSSLVAYEQYF
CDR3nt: TGTGCCAGCAGCTCCCTAGTCGCCTACGAGCAGTACTTC

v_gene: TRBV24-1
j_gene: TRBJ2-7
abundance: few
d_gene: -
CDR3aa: CAIPIRVSYGQYF
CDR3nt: TGTGCCATCCCCATCAGGGTTTCCTACGGGCAGTACTTC

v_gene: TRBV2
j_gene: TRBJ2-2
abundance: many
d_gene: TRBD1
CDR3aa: CASRPTGTGSITGELFF
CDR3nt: TGTGCCAGCAGACCCACCGGGACAGGATCGATCACCGGGGAGCTGTTTTTT

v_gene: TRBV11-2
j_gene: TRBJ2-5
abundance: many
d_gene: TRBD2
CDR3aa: CASSFGLAIGTQYF
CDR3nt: TGTGCCAGCAGCTTTGGACTAGCGATTGGGACCCAGTACTTC

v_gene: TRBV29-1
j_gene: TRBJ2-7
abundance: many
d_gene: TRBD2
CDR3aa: CSVRRGGSYEQYF
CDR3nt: TGCAGCGTCCGTCGCGGGGGCTCCTACGAGCAGTACTTC

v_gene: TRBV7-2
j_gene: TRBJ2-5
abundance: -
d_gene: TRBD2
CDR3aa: CASSSGGALRETQYF
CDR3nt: TGTGCCAGCAGCTCCGGGGGGGCGCTACGAGAGACCCAGTACTTC

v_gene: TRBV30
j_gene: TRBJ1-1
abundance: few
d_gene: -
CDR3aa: CAWTSGYTEAFF
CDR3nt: TGTGCCTGGACTTCAGGTTACACTGAAGCTTTCTTT

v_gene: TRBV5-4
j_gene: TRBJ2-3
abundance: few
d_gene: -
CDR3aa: CASSHGTLTDTQYF
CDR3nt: TGTGCCAGCAGCCACGGGACTCTCACAGATACGCAGTATTTT

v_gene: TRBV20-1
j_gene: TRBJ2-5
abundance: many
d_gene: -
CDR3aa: CSARDGTLQETQYF
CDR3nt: TGCAGTGCTAGAGATGGGACCCTTCAAGAGACCCAGTACTTC

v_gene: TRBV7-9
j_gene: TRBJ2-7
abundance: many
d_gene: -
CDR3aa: CASSLAETFGGQYF
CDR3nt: TGTGCCAGCAGCTTAGCTGAGACGTTCGGCGGGCAGTACTTC

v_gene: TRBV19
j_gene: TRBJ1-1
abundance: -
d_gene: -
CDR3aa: CASSRAGARTEAFF
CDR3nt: TGTGCCAGTAGTAGGGCGGGGGCTCGGACTGAAGCTTTCTTT

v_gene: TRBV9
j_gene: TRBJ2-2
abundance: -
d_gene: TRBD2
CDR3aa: CASSDSGRAAPGELFF
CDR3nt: TGTGCCAGCAGCGATAGCGGGAGGGCCGCCCCCGGGGAGCTGTTTTTT

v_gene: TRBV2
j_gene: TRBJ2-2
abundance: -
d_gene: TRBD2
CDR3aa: CASTLPGGQGTGELFF
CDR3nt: TGTGCCAGCACCTTACCGGGGGGGCAGGGGACCGGGGAGCTGTTTTTT

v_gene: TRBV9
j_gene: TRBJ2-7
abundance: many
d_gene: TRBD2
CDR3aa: CASSVAAGAPYEQYF
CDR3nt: TGTGCCAGCAGCGTAGCAGCGGGAGCCCCCTACGAGCAGTACTTC

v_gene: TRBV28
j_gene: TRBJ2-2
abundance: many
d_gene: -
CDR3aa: CASSLSPGPSDPGELFF
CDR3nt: TGTGCCAGCAGTTTGAGCCCCGGCCCGTCGGACCCCGGGGAGCTGTTTTTT

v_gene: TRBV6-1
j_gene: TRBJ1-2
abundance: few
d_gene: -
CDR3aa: CASSEAGGGGGYTF
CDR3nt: TGTGCCAGCAGTGAAGCCGGGGGGGGCGGCGGCTACACCTTC

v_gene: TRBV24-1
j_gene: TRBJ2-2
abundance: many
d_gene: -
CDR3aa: CATRGDNAGELFF
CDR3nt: TGTGCCACCAGAGGTGACAACGCCGGGGAGCTGTTTTTT

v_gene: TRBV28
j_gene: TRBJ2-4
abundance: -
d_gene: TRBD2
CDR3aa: CASSLSGLAGGQRNIQYF
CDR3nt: TGTGCCAGCAGTTTATCAGGGCTAGCGGGAGGTCAGAGGAACATTCAGTACTTC

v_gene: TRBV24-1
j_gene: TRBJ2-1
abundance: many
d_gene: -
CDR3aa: CATSGTPNYNEQFF
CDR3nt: TGTGCCACCAGCGGGACTCCGAATTACAATGAGCAGTTCTTC

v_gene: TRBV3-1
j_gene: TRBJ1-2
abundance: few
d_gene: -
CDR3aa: CASSRGTDFYGYTF
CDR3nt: TGTGCCAGCAGTCGAGGGACGGACTTCTATGGCTACACCTTC

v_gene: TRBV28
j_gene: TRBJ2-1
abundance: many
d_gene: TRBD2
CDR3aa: CASSFPLAGGDEQFF
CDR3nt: TGTGCCAGCAGTTTTCCGCTAGCGGGAGGGGATGAGCAGTTCTTC

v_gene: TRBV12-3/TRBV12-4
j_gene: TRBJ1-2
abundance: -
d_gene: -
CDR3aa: CASSLESWGGYTF
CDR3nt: TGTGCCAGCAGTTTAGAAAGTTGGGGTGGCTACACCTTC

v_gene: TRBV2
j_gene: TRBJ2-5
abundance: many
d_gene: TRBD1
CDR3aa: CASSEGNRGRETQYF
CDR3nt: TGTGCCAGCAGTGAAGGGAACAGGGGTAGAGAGACCCAGTACTTC

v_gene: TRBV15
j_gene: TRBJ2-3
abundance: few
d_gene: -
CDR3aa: CATSRNRDGADTQYF
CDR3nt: TGTGCCACCAGCAGAAACAGGGATGGGGCAGATACGCAGTATTTT

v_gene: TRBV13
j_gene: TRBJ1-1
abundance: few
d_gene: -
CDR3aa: CASSLRDNTEAFF
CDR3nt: TGTGCCAGCAGCTTAAGGGATAACACTGAAGCTTTCTTT

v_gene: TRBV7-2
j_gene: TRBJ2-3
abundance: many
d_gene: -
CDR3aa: CASRIPVQPDTQYF
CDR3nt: TGTGCCAGCAGGATCCCAGTGCAGCCAGATACGCAGTATTTT

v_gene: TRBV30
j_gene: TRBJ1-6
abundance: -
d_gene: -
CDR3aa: CAWHGQSNNSPLHF
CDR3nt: TGTGCCTGGCATGGACAGAGCAATAATTCACCCCTCCACTTT